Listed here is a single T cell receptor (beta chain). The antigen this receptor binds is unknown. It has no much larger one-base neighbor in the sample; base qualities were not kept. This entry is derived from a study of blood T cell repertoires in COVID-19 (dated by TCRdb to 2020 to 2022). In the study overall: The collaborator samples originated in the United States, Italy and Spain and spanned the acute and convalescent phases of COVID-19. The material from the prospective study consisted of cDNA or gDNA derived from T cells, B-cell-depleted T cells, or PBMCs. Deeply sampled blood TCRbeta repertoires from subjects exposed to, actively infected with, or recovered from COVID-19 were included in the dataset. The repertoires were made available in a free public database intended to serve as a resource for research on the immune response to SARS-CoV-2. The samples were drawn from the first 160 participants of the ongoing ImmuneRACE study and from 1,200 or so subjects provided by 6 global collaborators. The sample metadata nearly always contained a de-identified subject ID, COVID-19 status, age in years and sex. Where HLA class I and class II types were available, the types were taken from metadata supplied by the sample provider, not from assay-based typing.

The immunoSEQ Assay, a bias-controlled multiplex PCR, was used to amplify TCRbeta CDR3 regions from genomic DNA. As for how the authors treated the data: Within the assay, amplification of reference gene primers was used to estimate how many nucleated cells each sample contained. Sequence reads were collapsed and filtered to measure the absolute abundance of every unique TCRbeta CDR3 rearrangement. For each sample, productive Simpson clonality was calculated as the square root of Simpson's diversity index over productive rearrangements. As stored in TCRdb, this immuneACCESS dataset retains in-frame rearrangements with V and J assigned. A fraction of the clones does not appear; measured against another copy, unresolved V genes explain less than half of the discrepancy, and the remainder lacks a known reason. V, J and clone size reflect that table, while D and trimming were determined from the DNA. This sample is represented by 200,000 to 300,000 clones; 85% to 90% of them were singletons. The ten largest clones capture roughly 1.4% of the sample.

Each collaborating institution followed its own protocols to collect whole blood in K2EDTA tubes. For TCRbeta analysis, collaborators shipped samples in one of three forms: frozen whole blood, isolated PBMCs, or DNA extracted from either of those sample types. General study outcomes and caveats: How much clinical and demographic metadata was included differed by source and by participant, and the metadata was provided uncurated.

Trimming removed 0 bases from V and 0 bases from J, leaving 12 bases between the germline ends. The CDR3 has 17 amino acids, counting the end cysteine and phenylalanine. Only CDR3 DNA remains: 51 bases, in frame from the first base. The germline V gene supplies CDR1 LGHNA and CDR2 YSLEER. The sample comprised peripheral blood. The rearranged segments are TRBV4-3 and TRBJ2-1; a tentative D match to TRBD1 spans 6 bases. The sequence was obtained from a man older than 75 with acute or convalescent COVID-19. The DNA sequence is TGCGCCAGCAGCCAAGATTGGGACACATACTCCTACAATGAGCAGTTCTTC. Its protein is CASSQDWDTYSYNEQFF.